This entry concerns a single T cell receptor beta chain. There is no known antigen for this receptor. The record has no base qualities; no much larger clone is one base away. Whole blood was collected in K2EDTA tubes by collaborating institutions according to the institutions' own protocols. For TCRbeta analysis, collaborator samples were shipped as frozen whole blood, as isolated PBMCs, or as DNA extracted from either sample type. Trimming removed 0 bases from V and 1 base from J, leaving 7 bases between the germline ends. From a lookup of the germline V gene (reference sequence), CDR1 and CDR2 are LNHDA and SQIVND. Spanning cysteine to phenylalanine, the CDR3 consists of 14 amino acids. The read is trimmed to its CDR3 DNA, 42 bases read in frame from base 1. The entry originates in a study of blood T cell repertoires in COVID-19 (dated by TCRdb to the early 2020s). The study in broad terms: The collaborator samples originated in the United States, Italy and Spain and spanned the acute and convalescent phases of COVID-19. The material from the prospective study consisted of cDNA or gDNA derived from T cells, B-cell-depleted T cells, or PBMCs. The dataset comprised deeply sampled blood TCRbeta repertoires from subjects exposed to, actively infected with, or recovered from COVID-19. The repertoires were released in a freely available public database intended as a resource for research on the immune response to SARS-CoV-2. Samples came from the ongoing ImmuneRACE study (first 160 participants) plus 1,254 subjects from 6 global collaborators. A de-identified subject ID, COVID-19 status, age in years and sex were almost always included in the sample metadata. Where HLA class I and class II types were available, the types were taken from metadata supplied by the sample provider, not from assay-based typing. Beyond this particular receptor, the publication reports: The amount of clinical and demographic metadata varied by source and participant and was provided uncurated.

The immunoSEQ Assay, a bias-controlled multiplex PCR, was used to amplify TCRbeta CDR3 regions from genomic DNA. On the authors' methods: The number of nucleated cells in each sample was estimated from the amplification of reference gene primers within the assay. Sequence reads were collapsed and filtered to measure the absolute abundance of every unique TCRbeta CDR3 rearrangement. Productive Simpson clonality was computed per sample as the square root of Simpson's diversity index over productive rearrangements. Not all clones reach the TCRdb copy of this immuneACCESS table, which keeps in-frame sequences only. Checked studies attribute under half of the gap to unresolved V genes and leave the rest unexplained. D and trimming come from the DNA, and the V and J calls and clone size come from that table. The sample table shows about 42,000 clones, and about 85% are seen once. Under 15% of the sample belongs to the ten largest clones.

This TCR derives from a woman in her sixties or seventies in a cohort sampled during active COVID-19. Recombination linked TRBV19 to TRBJ2-7; there is no confident call for the D gene. Sequenced material: peripheral blood. Here the CDR3 is given as CASSIDRRSYEQYF. The sequence in DNA is TGTGCCAGTAGTATAGATCGGCGGTCCTACGAGCAGTACTTC.